This T cell receptor beta chain was obtained from a study of OX40 agonist ivuxolimab in advanced cancers. Study-wide context: The costimulatory receptor OX40 (CD134) was targeted by ivuxolimab, a fully human IgG2 agonistic monoclonal antibody. Intravenous ivuxolimab was administered to patients every 2 weeks at six dose levels: 0.01, 0.1, 0.3, 1.5, 3 and 10 mg/kg. Of the 50 or so patients in dose escalation, some 20 had hepatocellular carcinoma, some 15 had melanoma, 9 had renal cell carcinoma and 9 had head and neck cancer. In the dose-escalation cohort, 82.7% of patients were male, and the mean age was about 55 years, with a range of about 23 to 85. Patients were allowed to have had prior anti-PD-1, anti-PD-L1 or anti-CTLA-4 therapy, and around two fifths of the dose-escalation patients had been treated with checkpoint inhibitors. Partial responses occurred in three dose-escalation patients: two with cutaneous melanoma and one with hepatocellular carcinoma. The point of sequencing TCRbeta in the periphery was to test whether ivuxolimab changed TCR sequence diversity and drove clonal T-cell expansion. The paper covers the monotherapy dose-escalation part of the phase I ivuxolimab trial, which included N = 52 patients.

Genomic DNA was isolated from the sorted cells so that the TCRbeta CDR3 region could be sequenced. TCRbeta CDR3 regions were sequenced using the immunoSEQ Assay. As stored in TCRdb, this immuneACCESS dataset retains in-frame rearrangements with V and J assigned. A fraction of the clones does not appear; measured against another copy, unresolved V genes explain less than half of the discrepancy, and the remainder lacks a known reason. The sample profile shows roughly 93,000 clones; around 90% of them were found once. 0.45% to 0.55% of the sample lies in the top ten. The trial excluded patients who had a history of autoimmune disease or who were on systemic immunosuppression. Peripheral blood for TCR sequencing was collected from all dose cohorts at baseline, on cycle 4 day 1, and on cycle 7 day 1. The samples were taken from a phase I, first-in-human, multicenter, open-label dose-escalation trial of ivuxolimab. Adults with locally advanced or metastatic head and neck squamous cell, hepatocellular, melanoma or renal cell carcinoma were enrolled in the trial. Before TCR sequencing, CD4+ and CD8+ T cells were separately sorted from peripheral blood.

General conclusions and limits of the study: In partial responders in the 0.1-3.0 mg/kg groups, normalized peripheral clonal expansion was found to be among the lowest, especially among CD8+ T cells. After ivuxolimab, expanded clones were on average more numerous among CD8+ T cells than among CD4+ T cells. Low levels of normalized T-cell clonal expansion were also seen in some patients who did not respond. The antigen specificity of the peripheral T cells that underwent clonal expansion was not determined. At doses from 0.1 to 3.0 mg/kg, clonal expansion was seen in both CD4+ and CD8+ blood T cells between baseline and week 6.

A distance of 6 bases separates the germline ends of V and J, which lose 3 bases and 7 bases respectively. From its cysteine to its phenylalanine, the CDR3 spans 11 amino acids. Only CDR3 DNA is held: 33 bases, read in frame from base 1. The germline V gene (reference sequence) sets CDR1 to LNHDA and CDR2 to SQIVND. For this clone: Its binding antigen is unknown. No clone much larger than this one lies a single base away; base qualities are absent.

The receptor's source is an adult with an advanced solid tumor such as melanoma, head and neck, liver or kidney cancer. Sequencing was performed on CD4+ or CD8+ T cells sorted from blood, taken in a trial of the OX40 agonist ivuxolimab. The chain is made from TRBV19 and TRBJ1-1, with no reliable assignment of the D segment. The nucleotides read TGTGCCAGTAGTATTGGGGTTGAAGCTTTCTTT. Translated, it gives CASSIGVEAFF.